This T cell receptor beta chain was retrieved from a study of HIV-infected patients and healthy controls. This clonotype has a count of ten or more. The repertoire came from unfractionated whole blood and reflected all unsorted peripheral T cells. cDNA was made from approximately 500 ng RNA using alpha and beta constant primers. Each of the alpha and beta chains got its own library through chain-specific third strand synthesis with indices. MiXCR, run by TCRdb on the 5' RACE reads, gives a single entry per CDR3 protein. The table records approximately 7,700 distinct CDR3 sequences, roughly 6.1% of them present only once. Germline V gives CDR1 LNHDA, CDR2 SQIVND (reference sequence). The J segment lost 8 bases and the V segment lost 3 bases, leaving 13 bases of the junction unmatched. The CDR3 spans 17 residues.

The V gene is TRBV19, the J gene TRBJ2-1, with 10 positions matching TRBD2. The specimen was blood, collected before antiretroviral therapy. The TCR originated in an adult with HIV infection. The CDR3 DNA follows: TGTGCCAGTAGTATGGATTATCTAGCGGGGGCCAGCCATGAGCAGTTCTTC. This gives the protein CASSMDYLAGASHEQFF.